This T cell receptor (beta chain) comes out of a study of yellow fever vaccine responses in identical twins. Study results and limitations: Twins reportedly appeared to share part of their vaccine T cell response while keeping part individual.

The germline CDR1 and CDR2 sequences are SQVTM and ANQGSEA. V dropped 8 bases and J dropped 4; count of bases not matched to a gene: 9. CDR3 length: 14 residues. Note on this clonotype: No antigen is known for it.

Each CDR3 protein gets one entry after TCRdb re-called the RT-PCR reads with MiXCR. Of approximately 33,000 distinct CDR3 sequences detected, about three fifths appear once; the ten largest clones hold roughly 4.5%. The chain couples TRBV29-1 to TRBJ2-1; 9 bases line up with TRBD2. The sequence was obtained from a woman aged 18-29 years who received the yellow fever vaccine. The starting material was T cells from blood (PBMCs), unsorted or a sorted subset (not recorded which), obtained before or after yellow fever vaccination (not recorded which). This CDR3 reads CSSDGTSSYNEQFF. CDR3 bases: TGCAGCTCGGATGGGACTAGCTCTTACAATGAGCAGTTCTTC.